This record concerns one TCR beta chain sequence. Under the authors' procedure: Reference gene primer amplification gave estimated nucleated cell counts. Clones were read by immunoSEQ multiplex PCR, and TCRdb kept only the in-frame ones, dropping some. The V and J calls and clone size come from that table; D and trimming were worked out from the DNA. This table holds about 70,000 clones, 70% to 80% found once. The CDR3 contains 14 residues. Germline V gene lookup returns CDR1 LGHDT and CDR2 YNNKEL (reference sequence). V dropped 4 bases and J dropped 4; count of bases not matched to a gene: 2. The entry originates in a study of blood T cell repertoires in COVID-19. As for the study in general: The samples span acute and convalescent COVID-19 from the United States, Italy and Spain. The analysed material was cDNA or gDNA that came from T cells, B-cell-depleted T cells, or PBMCs.

V and J are TRBV3-1 (or the pseudogene TRBV3-2) and TRBJ1-5; the match to TRBD1 covers 9 bases. Sequenced: peripheral blood. This receptor was obtained from a human donor in a cohort sampled during active COVID-19. The CDR3 bases are TGTGCCAGCAGCCCCGGGACAGGGAATCAGCCCCAGCATTTT. Protein sequence: CASSPGTGNQPQHF.